A single sample is the source of the 24 T cell receptor beta chains below, sequenced in a study of blood T cells in healthy people across ages. A J-beta primer mix and a sample-barcoded 5' primer were used in a second PCR of roughly 6 to 11 cycles. TCRdb used MiXCR to reprocess the 5' RACE reads, holding one entry per CDR3 protein. The table includes under 1 million distinct CDR3 sequences, around 43% detected once. The sequencing sample was made of blood. The receptor source for this set is a man in his sixties in good health.

Many counts were recorded for this clonotype. The chain combines TRBV5-1 with TRBJ2-5, with TRBD2 matching over 7 bases. The CDR3 is made up of 14 amino acids. Germline values: CDR1 SGHRS, CDR2 YFSETQ. V shed 4 bases, J shed 2 bases, and the junction held 5 bases outside the gene matches. CDR3 DNA: TGCGCCAGCAGCCCGGGACTACCACAAGAGACCCAGTACTTC. Translating it yields CASSPGLPQETQYF. The variable domain in full, with the rest retrieved from reference TRBV5-1 and TRBJ2-5, is KAGVTQTPRYLIKTRGQQVTLSCSPISGHRSVSWYQQTPGQGLQFLFEYFSETQRNKGNFPGRFSGRQFSNSRSEMNVSTLELGDSALYLCASSPGLPQETQYFGPGTRLLVL.

The rearrangement links TRBV20-1 to TRBJ1-2; D is unclear. The V gene lost 3 bases and the J gene lost 8 bases, with 16 bases spanning the gap. CDR1 and CDR2 (germline): DFQATT, SNEGSKA (reference sequence). CDR3 size: 13 residues. In DNA form, the CDR3 reads TGCAGTGCTAGTAGACCTGACTATGGGGGCTACACCTTC. Amino acids: CSASRPDYGGYTF.

The chain couples TRBV6-4 to TRBJ2-3, with TRBD1 identical over 9 bases. The germline V gene encodes CDR1 MRHNA and CDR2 SNTAGT. V was pared by 5 bases and J by 5 bases, with 11 bases of the junction left unmatched. There are 16 residues in the CDR3. The CDR3 here is CASSPTRGQGRDTQYF. The CDR3 nucleotides are TGTGCCAGCAGTCCCACTCGGGGACAGGGAAGAGATACGCAGTATTTT.

The V and J genes are TRBV7-8 and TRBJ2-4; D is perhaps TRBD2 (6 bases). V lost 3 bases and J 9 bases, leaving 12 bases between the germline ends. This CDR3 has 13 amino acids. Germline V gives CDR1 SGHVS, CDR2 FQNEAQ. The CDR3 loop reads CASSFGGLGIQYF. CDR3 DNA sequence: TGTGCCAGCAGCTTCGGGGGATTAGGCATTCAGTACTTC.

The V gene is TRBV18, the J gene TRBJ2-1, with D tentatively TRBD2 (6 bases). V was cut by 2 bases and J by 3 bases, with 11 bases left in between. CDR1 and CDR2 (germline): KGHSH, LQKENI. This CDR3 has 15 residues. This CDR3 is CASSPWGGHYNEQFF. As DNA, the CDR3 is TGTGCCAGCTCACCATGGGGAGGCCACTACAATGAGCAGTTCTTC.

To note about this clonotype: Since a much larger clone is just one base distant, this may be a read error. The V gene is TRBV5-1, the J gene TRBJ2-7; D may be TRBD1 or TRBD2 (5 bases each). Germline values: CDR1 SGHRS, CDR2 YFSETQ. The CDR3 has 14 amino acids. Trimming pared 6 bases from V and 2 bases from J, leaving 15 bases between. The CDR3 protein is CASKVGTAPYEQYF. The CDR3, as DNA: TGCGCCAGCAAGGTAGGGACGGCACCCTACGAGCAGTACTTC. The whole variable domain, remainder taken from reference TRBV5-1 and TRBJ2-7, is KAGVTQTPRYLIKTRGQQVTLSCSPISGHRSVSWYQQTPGQGLQFLFEYFSETQRNKGNFPGRFSGRQFSNSRSEMNVSTLELGDSALYLCASKVGTAPYEQYFGPGTRLTVT.

In this sample, this clonotype turned up a few times. The gene calls are TRBV7-2 and TRBJ1-1, with D maybe TRBD1 (5 bases). V was shortened by 3 bases and J by 1 base, with 12 bases between the two germline ends. From germline, CDR1 is SGHTA and CDR2 FQGNSA. The CDR3 is 15 amino acids. Here the CDR3 reads CASSFGQSRNTEAFF. CDR3 sequence (DNA): TGTGCCAGCAGCTTCGGACAATCGCGGAACACTGAAGCTTTCTTT.

The V gene is TRBV6-5, the J gene TRBJ1-1; no definite D call. Germline V gene data show CDR1 as MNHEY and CDR2 as SVGAGI. The ends were cut back, 10 bases at V and 0 bases at J, with 12 bases in the middle. The CDR3 length is 13 residues. Here the CDR3 reads CAIQQSMNTEAFF. The CDR3 nucleotides are TGTGCCATACAACAGAGCATGAACACTGAAGCTTTCTTT.

This clonotype was recorded a few times. The V and J genes are TRBV18 and TRBJ2-6; D remains ambiguous. This CDR3 has 14 residues. Trimming left V 0 bases short and J 4 bases short, with 4 bases between. Per the germline V gene, CDR1 is KGHSH and CDR2 is LQKENI. Here the CDR3 reads CASSPPAGANVLTF. CDR3 sequence (DNA): TGTGCCAGCTCACCACCCGCGGGGGCCAACGTCCTGACTTTC.

The chain recombines TRBV9 with TRBJ2-1, with 8 bases fitting TRBD2. Per germline, CDR1 SGDLS and CDR2 YYNGEE. CDR3 length: 15 amino acids. The J segment lost 6 bases and the V segment lost 0 bases, leaving 5 bases of the junction unmatched. CDR3: CASSVVGGGLNEQFF. As DNA, the CDR3 is TGTGCCAGCAGCGTAGTAGGCGGGGGGCTCAATGAGCAGTTCTTC.

The chain is built from TRBV5-1 and TRBJ2-3, with TRBD2 matching over 13 bases. The CDR3 is made up of 17 amino acids. Trimming took 4 bases from V and 7 from J; bases not matched to a gene: 12. Per germline, CDR1 SGHRS and CDR2 YFSETQ. The CDR3: CASSGGLAGAPGNTQYF. CDR3 DNA sequence: TGCGCCAGCAGCGGCGGACTAGCGGGGGCCCCAGGAAATACGCAGTATTTT.

The V and J genes are TRBV12-3 or TRBV12-4 and TRBJ1-2; tentative D call: TRBD1 (6 bases). The V and J ends lost 5 bases and 9 bases respectively, with 22 bases between them. The CDR3 runs to 15 residues. The CDR3 nucleotides read TGTGCCAGCAGTCAAGAAGGGGGTGGGCTGGGAAGCTACACCTTC. Protein: CASSQEGGGLGSYTF.

This clonotype was seen many times. V gene TRBV13 combines with J gene TRBJ2-7; 7 nucleotides agree with TRBD2. Germline CDR1 is PRHDT and CDR2 is FYEKMQ (reference sequence). CDR3 length: 15 residues. V shed 2 bases and J 0 bases; nucleotides not matched to a gene: 4. CDR3 sequence: CASSLWGGSSYEQYF. The CDR3 DNA reads TGTGCCAGCAGCTTATGGGGGGGGTCCTCCTACGAGCAGTACTTC. Together with reference TRBV13 and TRBJ2-7, the CDR3 gives the full variable domain: AAGVIQSPRHLIKEKRETATLKCYPIPRHDTVYWYQQGPGQDPQFLISFYEKMQSDKGSIPDRFSAQQFSDYHSELNMSSLELGDSALYFCASSLWGGSSYEQYFGPGTRLTVT.

This chain connects TRBV28 to TRBJ1-1, with D unresolved. Germline assignment: CDR1 MDHEN and CDR2 SYDVKM. CDR3 length: 11 amino acids. V was shortened by 8 bases and J by 0 bases, with 4 bases between the two germline ends. This CDR3 reads CASYLNTEAFF. The CDR3 DNA follows: TGTGCCAGCTATCTGAACACTGAAGCTTTCTTT.

This clonotype was detected only a few times. The chain employs TRBV4-3 and TRBJ2-6; D is ambiguous. The CDR3 covers 15 residues. The germline gives CDR1 LGHNA, CDR2 YSLEER. Trimming took 0 bases from V and 3 from J, leaving 6 bases between them. CDR3 region: CASSQDFGGANVLTF. In nucleotides, the CDR3 is TGCGCCAGCAGCCAAGATTTCGGTGGGGCCAACGTCCTGACTTTC.

This clonotype was observed a handful of times. The chain is built from TRBV20-1 and TRBJ2-3; possibly TRBD2 for D (5 bases). V shed 6 bases and J shed 2 bases, with 15 bases lying between them. The germline V gene encodes CDR1 DFQATT and CDR2 SNEGSKA (reference sequence). CDR3 length: 14 residues. CDR3 coding DNA: TGCAGTGCAGGGAGCGATACGTACACAGATACGCAGTATTTT. This encodes CSAGSDTYTDTQYF.

This clonotype was detected only a few times. The chain has TRBV6-6 and TRBJ1-5; D might be TRBD1 (5 bases). The CDR3 is 14 amino acids. V was trimmed by 6 bases and J by 0 bases, leaving 9 bases between them. The germline V gene encodes CDR1 MNHNY and CDR2 SVGAGI (reference sequence). The CDR3: CASRLGGSNQPQHF. CDR3 nucleotides: TGTGCCAGCAGACTTGGGGGTAGCAATCAGCCCCAGCATTTT.

This clonotype was found a few times. This chain links TRBV28 with TRBJ2-5; D is perhaps TRBD1 or TRBD2 (5 bases each). This CDR3 has 17 amino acids. V shed 11 bases and J shed 0 bases, with 25 bases lying between them. Per the germline V gene, CDR1 is MDHEN and CDR2 is SYDVKM. CDR3 nucleotides: TGTGCCTCGAACCCCGGGCCGGGACGCCGGTACCAAGAGACCCAGTACTTC. It yields the protein CASNPGPGRRYQETQYF.

This clonotype was seen a handful of times. This sequence joins TRBV5-1 and TRBJ1-6; no firm D call. V was clipped by 5 bases and J by 0 bases, with 21 bases between them. The CDR3 is 19 amino acids. CDR1 and CDR2 from the germline V gene are SGHRS and YFSETQ. CDR3 coding DNA: TGCGCCAGCAGTCCGGCGCAGGCCGCATGGAGCTCCTATAATTCACCCCTCCACTTT. Its protein is CASSPAQAAWSSYNSPLHF. Filled out from reference TRBV5-1 and TRBJ1-6, the complete variable domain reads KAGVTQTPRYLIKTRGQQVTLSCSPISGHRSVSWYQQTPGQGLQFLFEYFSETQRNKGNFPGRFSGRQFSNSRSEMNVSTLELGDSALYLCASSPAQAAWSSYNSPLHFGNGTRLTVT.

The chain combines TRBV7-6 with TRBJ2-3; the match to TRBD2 covers 7 bases. The V segment lost 5 bases and the J segment 1 base; nucleotides outside the gene matches: 6. Germline V gene sequence: CDR1 SGHVS, CDR2 FNYEAQ. The CDR3 length is 15 residues. CDR3 nucleotide sequence: TGTGCCAGCAGCCAAAGCGGGGATCGCACAGATACGCAGTATTTT. Residues: CASSQSGDRTDTQYF.

The chain recombines TRBV21-1 with TRBJ2-7; the DNA was not compared with TRBD1, the D call given in the table. The DNA end lines up better with TRBJ2-5; the J call may be wrong. TRBV21-1 is labeled a pseudogene. CDR3 length: 13 amino acids. The CDR3: CASSMTVVETQYF. DNA of the CDR3: TGTGCCAGCAGCATGACAGTTGTGGAGACCCAGTACTTC.

This clonotype was found a few times. The chain couples TRBV20-1 to TRBJ1-4, with 8 bases aligning to TRBD1. The trim removed 5 bases at V and 7 bases at J, leaving 9 bases unmatched. The CDR3 runs 14 residues. Germline V gene sequence: CDR1 DFQATT, CDR2 SNEGSKA (reference sequence). This CDR3 reads CSAFQAGGGEKLFF. CDR3 sequence (DNA): TGCAGTGCTTTTCAGGCAGGGGGCGGTGAAAAACTGTTTTTT.

This chain links TRBV13 with TRBJ2-1; D is undetermined. Trimming stripped 7 bases from V and 5 bases from J, with 15 bases between. CDR3 length equals 14 residues. Germline V lookup: CDR1 PRHDT, CDR2 FYEKMQ (reference sequence). CDR3 amino acids: CASTRRTADNEQFF. CDR3 sequence (DNA): TGTGCCAGCACTCGACGGACCGCTGACAATGAGCAGTTCTTC.

This clonotype was observed a few times. The chain carries TRBV6-2 or TRBV6-3 and TRBJ2-6; TRBD1 agrees at 8 bases. The CDR3 is made up of 17 amino acids. Germline trimming cut 6 bases from V and 0 bases from J; bases unmatched to any gene: 7. The germline V gene has CDR1 MNHEY and CDR2 SVGEGT. CDR3 region: CASRKTGASSGANVLTF. Here the CDR3 DNA reads TGTGCCAGCAGGAAGACAGGGGCCAGCTCTGGGGCCAACGTCCTGACTTTC.